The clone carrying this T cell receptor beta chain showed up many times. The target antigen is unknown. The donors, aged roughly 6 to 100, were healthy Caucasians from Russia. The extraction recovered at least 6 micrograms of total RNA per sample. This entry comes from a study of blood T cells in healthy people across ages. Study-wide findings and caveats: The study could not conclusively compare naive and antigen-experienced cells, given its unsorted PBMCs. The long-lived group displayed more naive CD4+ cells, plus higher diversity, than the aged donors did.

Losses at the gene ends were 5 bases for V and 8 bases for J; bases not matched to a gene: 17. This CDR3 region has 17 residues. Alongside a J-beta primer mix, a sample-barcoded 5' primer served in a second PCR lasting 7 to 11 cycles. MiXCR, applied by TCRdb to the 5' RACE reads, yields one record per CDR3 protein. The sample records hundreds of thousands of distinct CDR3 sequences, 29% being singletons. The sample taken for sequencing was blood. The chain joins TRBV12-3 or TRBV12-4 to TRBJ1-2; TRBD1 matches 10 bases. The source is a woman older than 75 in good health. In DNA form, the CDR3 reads TGTGCCAGCAGTCAAGGCGTCCCGGGACAGGGGTCCCGCGGCTACACCTTC. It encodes CASSQGVPGQGSRGYTF.